Listed here are 5 T cell receptor beta chains from one sample, sequenced in a study of neurological immune-mediated disorders. Each CDR3 protein gets one entry after TCRdb re-called the 5' RACE reads with MiXCR. The sample consists of 120,000 or so distinct CDR3 sequences, 3% to 3.5% of them appearing once. Sequencing input: PBMCs. These receptors were obtained from a woman between 25 and 40 years old with multiple sclerosis.

The sample holds many counts of this clonotype. DNA of the CDR3: TGTGCCAGCAGTCTCACGTACGGGGGGGAGGATTTCTTT. Protein: CASSLTYGGEDFF. The V and J genes are TRBV27 and TRBJ1-1, with a weak D call TRBD1 (5 bases). Germline CDR1 MNHEY, CDR2 SMNVEV (reference sequence). Deletions cut 5 bases from V and 13 bases from J, with 20 bases between. This CDR3 is 13 amino acids long.

This clonotype was found many times. The J gene is TRBJ2-2, the V gene TRBV6-2 or TRBV6-3, with TRBD2 matching over 11 bases. V shed 7 bases and J 2 bases; nucleotides not matched to a gene: 9. This CDR3 region has 17 residues. Germline CDR1 is MNHEY and CDR2 is SVGEGT. CDR3 nucleotide sequence: TGTGCCAGCACCAGGGGACTAGCGGACTTTAACACCGGGGAGCTGTTTTTT. This codes for CASTRGLADFNTGELFF.

This clonotype was observed many times. V usage is TRBV5-1 and J usage is TRBJ2-1; D gene uncertain. The CDR3 loop spans 15 amino acids. The V gene's germline CDR1 is SGHRS and CDR2 YFSETQ. The ends were cut back, 3 bases at V and 3 bases at J, with 13 bases in the middle. The CDR3 nucleotides are TGCGCCAGCAGCTCCTACGACATCGTCTACAATGAGCAGTTCTTC. This codes for CASSSYDIVYNEQFF.

This clonotype has at least ten counts. The rearrangement uses TRBV20-1 and TRBJ1-4, with D possibly TRBD1 on 5 matching bases. The CDR3 runs to 14 residues. The germline V gene has CDR1 DFQATT and CDR2 SNEGSKA (reference sequence). The V end lost 3 bases, the J end lost 3 bases, and 11 bases lay between the germline ends. CDR3 bases: TGCAGTGCTAGGGGGGGGTTTCCTAATGAAAAACTGTTTTTT. Translating it yields CSARGGFPNEKLFF.

The chain recombines TRBV7-2 with TRBJ1-2, with D hard to call. Germline loops: CDR1 SGHTA, CDR2 FQGNSA. CDR3 length equals 17 residues. V was cut by 4 bases and J by 5 bases, with 23 bases left in between. CDR3 loop: CASSYPQTLITAYGYTF. DNA of the CDR3: TGTGCCAGCAGCTACCCACAGACGCTCATAACAGCATATGGCTACACCTTC.